This TCR beta chain was recovered during a study of blood T cell repertoires in COVID-19. Overall study context: Acute-phase and convalescent COVID-19 samples originated in the United States, Italy and Spain. Sources were T cells, B-cell-depleted T cells, or PBMCs; the material itself was cDNA or gDNA.

Authors' analysis steps: From reference gene primer amplification, estimates of nucleated cell counts were derived. Produced via immunoSEQ multiplex PCR; TCRdb's table is partial and in-frame only. The D gene and trimming were derived from the DNA, and the V and J assignments and clone size from that table. Here the sample spans about 150,000 clones, 88% being singletons. Clinical history as reported by participants underpinned cohort assignment. The CDR3 spans 12 residues. The germline V gene encodes CDR1 SGHTA and CDR2 FQGNSA. The V end lost 3 bases, the J end lost 9 bases, and 11 bases lay between the germline ends.

Sequenced sample: PBMCs or T cells enriched from blood (not recorded which). The chain carries TRBV7-2 and TRBJ1-1, with a possible D match to TRBD1 (5 bases). This clonotype was obtained from a woman aged 50 to 60 who had recovered from COVID-19. CDR3 amino acids: CASSLDSGKAFF. In nucleotides, the CDR3 is TGTGCCAGCAGCTTGGATTCAGGGAAAGCTTTCTTT.